The clone carrying this TCR beta chain showed up just once. What it binds is unknown. CDR3 length: 15 residues. J gave up 5 bases and V 1 base, and 7 bases lay outside the gene matches. The germline V gene has CDR1 SGHNT and CDR2 YYREEE (reference sequence). The data were taken from a study of cytomegalovirus exposure and HLA in healthy donors. Study at large: The roughly 120 validation repertoires, a later analysis reported, used the same platform as the approximately 630 first-cohort repertoires.

While the first cohort had over 650 subjects, the donors belonged to the separate validation cohort of roughly 120 subjects. Study-level points and caveats: In vitro data verified a few CMV-associated chains as specific for CMV antigens. Researchers counted 180 or so TCR beta chains as cytomegalovirus-associated.

Only in-frame clones appear in the TCRdb table, and some are missing; sequencing was by immunoSEQ multiplex PCR. The profile shows about 140,000 clones, approximately 84% of them singletons. The TCR originated in a man aged 25-40 years in good health and CMV-seropositive. This rearrangement joins TRBV5-4 to TRBJ2-5; TRBD2 matches at 8 bases. The sample taken for sequencing was PBMCs. As DNA, the CDR3 is TGTGCCAGCAGCTTGAGGGCGGGGGGCCGGGAGACCCAGTACTTC. It yields the protein CASSLRAGGRETQYF.